This T cell receptor beta chain originates from a study of cytomegalovirus exposure and HLA in healthy donors. In the PCR, 60 Vbeta and 13 Jbeta primers were used. Generated by immunoSEQ multiplex PCR, the TCRdb table keeps only in-frame clones and is missing some. The sample comprises roughly 110,000 clones, 60% to 85% of which are singletons, and approximately 2.6% rests with the top ten. The CDR3 extends over 12 amino acids. V was cut by 3 bases and J by 5 bases, with 8 bases left in between. CDR1 and CDR2 (germline): SGHNT, YENEEA. Material for sequencing was PBMCs. The rearrangement links TRBV11-3 to TRBJ2-7; a weak D match, TRBD2 (6 bases). The receptor was isolated from a male donor in good health and CMV-seropositive. The CDR3 sequence is CASSFGGDEQYF. As DNA, the CDR3 is TGTGCCAGCAGCTTCGGGGGAGACGAGCAGTACTTC.